This T cell receptor beta chain came from a study of T cells in Graves' hyperthyroidism and ophthalmopathy. Patients were excluded for uncontrolled infection, other autoimmune disease, pregnancy or lactation. Used for diagnoses were clinical symptoms, serum thyroxine and TRAb, thyroid ultrasound and orbital computed tomography. CDR1 and CDR2 from the germline V gene are SGHRS and YFSETQ. The CDR3 contains 14 residues. With 2 bases removed from V and 0 bases from J, the gap between germline ends came to 9 bases. Amplification of TCR beta CDR3 regions was performed using RNA transcripts as template. First-round RT-PCR with HTBI primers amplified the TCR CDR3 region. Using its own MiXCR run on the multiplex PCR reads, TCRdb lists one record per CDR3 protein. The repertoire holds 500,000 to 600,000 distinct CDR3 sequences, with roughly 50% as singletons. On this clonotype itself: Its antigen remains unidentified.

Study findings and constraints: Most clonotypes expanded in the thyroid (above 0.001) were also present in blood. The model's output predicted ophthalmopathy at a median of roughly seven months prior to onset.

The V call is TRBV5-1, the J call TRBJ2-7; D may be TRBD1 or TRBD2 (5 bases each). This TCR was recovered from an adult woman with Graves' disease, either hyperthyroidism or ophthalmopathy (not recorded which). Sequenced: peripheral blood or thyroid tissue (not recorded which). The CDR3 coding sequence is TGCGCCAGCAGCTTACCGGGACCCTCCTACGAGCAGTACTTC. This sequence encodes CASSLPGPSYEQYF.